This T cell receptor (beta chain) came from a study of identical twins. TCRdb re-called the 5' RACE reads through MiXCR, storing one row per CDR3 protein. The sample holds some 97,000 distinct CDR3 sequences, 5.9% seen once. With V trimmed by 7 bases and J by 7 bases, 9 bases remained unmatched. Looked up from germline, CDR1 is SEHNR and CDR2 is FQNEAQ (reference sequence). This CDR3 region has 14 residues. The sample holds many counts of this clonotype. The TCR comes from a woman in her fifties or sixties in good health. The V gene is TRBV7-9, the J gene TRBJ1-4, with TRBD1 matching 7 bases. The material sequenced was memory T cells sorted from blood. CDR3 sequence (DNA): TGTGCCAGCACCATAGACAGGGACATTGAAAAACTGTTTTTT. It specifies CASTIDRDIEKLFF.